What follows describes a single TCR beta chain. The V end was cut by 8 bases, the J end by 3 bases, with 15 bases between. The CDR3 is 14 amino acids. The germline gives CDR1 MNHEY, CDR2 SMNVEV (reference sequence). The data derive from a study of OX40 agonist ivuxolimab in advanced cancers. Sequencing was performed with immunoSEQ multiplex PCR; in TCRdb, only in-frame clones are kept and a portion is missing. The sample yields 65,000 or so clones, around 85% seen once. The chain carries TRBV27 and TRBJ2-3; tentatively, D is TRBD1 or TRBD2 (5 bases each). Material: CD4+ or CD8+ T cells sorted from blood, obtained in a trial of the OX40 agonist ivuxolimab. This receptor was obtained from an adult with an advanced solid tumor such as melanoma, head and neck, liver or kidney cancer. The CDR3 DNA sequence: TGTGCCAGCTGTGGGGGTCGACTGACAGATACGCAGTATTTT. Its protein product is CASCGGRLTDTQYF.